This TCR beta chain was captured by sequencing in a study of chemoradiotherapy in HPV16-positive cancers. General study results and limits: During treatment, candidate HPV-specific clones and E7-related motifs expanded in tumor. Functional assays defining HPV-specific T cells used only two HPV16-positive patients.

The data were produced by immunoSEQ multiplex PCR, yet TCRdb's version contains in-frame clones alone and is incomplete. Of 12,000 or so clones listed, around 85% are singletons. Repertoires were sampled repeatedly during chemoradiotherapy. Per the germline V gene, CDR1 is SEHNR and CDR2 is FQNEAQ (reference sequence). CDR3 length: 15 amino acids. V trimming: 3 bases; J trimming: 2 bases; junction bases outside the gene matches: 5. Comments on this clone: Its specificity is not known.

This rearrangement joins TRBV7-9 to TRBJ2-3, with 7 bases lining up with TRBD1. Specimen: blood, collected from a patient who underwent chemoradiotherapy. The source is a human donor with HPV-associated anogenital cancer. The CDR3 loop reads CASSFRQGITDTQYF. The CDR3 DNA reads as TGTGCCAGCAGCTTCCGACAGGGAATCACAGATACGCAGTATTTT.